These 12 T cell receptor beta chains were all obtained from the same sample, sequenced in a study of regulatory T cells in long-lasting Graves disease. Combining iRepertoire HTBI primers with Arm-PCR of CDR3 regions, the authors built TCR beta libraries. TCRdb independently ran MiXCR on the multiplex PCR reads; one entry per CDR3 protein. Among 350,000 to 400,000 distinct CDR3 sequences listed, 15% were seen once. Regarding time point: newly diagnosed GD, antithyroid drugs for less than 3 months. RNA extracted from PBMCs served as the sequencing template. Specimen: peripheral blood mononuclear cells (PBMCs), collected at new diagnosis, from a patient treated with antithyroid drugs. The receptors derive from a female donor with Graves disease.

This clonotype occurred many times. The rearrangement joins TRBV10-3 to TRBJ1-1, with D hard to call. Looked up from germline, CDR1 is ENHRY and CDR2 is SYGVKD. The CDR3 totals 11 residues. V dropped 6 bases and J dropped 1 base, with 3 bases sitting between them. CDR3 amino acids: CAIRENTEAFF. In DNA, the CDR3 is TGTGCCATCAGAGAGAACACTGAAGCTTTCTTT.

As concerns this clonotype: This may be a read error: a much more frequent sequence differs by one nucleotide. The chain recombines TRBV6-2 or TRBV6-3 with TRBJ2-7, with 7 bases that match TRBD1. Germline lookup yields CDR1 MNHEY and CDR2 SVGEGT. The V and J ends lost 5 bases and 5 bases, in that order; junction bases with no gene match: 9. The CDR3 length is 14 residues. The CDR3 here is CASSETGTYDEQYF. In DNA form, the CDR3 reads TGTGCCAGCAGTGAGACAGGGACCTACGACGAGCAGTACTTC.

This clonotype was detected many times. The chain recombines TRBV29-1 with TRBJ1-2, with 9 bases lining up with TRBD1. The junction had 1 base not matched to a gene; V was cut back by 5 bases and J by 6 bases. Germline assignment: CDR1 SQVTM and CDR2 ANQGSEA. The CDR3 covers 11 residues. CDR3 residues: CSVRQGDGYTF. DNA of the CDR3: TGCAGCGTTAGACAGGGGGATGGCTACACCTTC.

In this sample, this clonotype turned up many times. This chain joins TRBV7-2 and TRBJ2-3; no clear D gene. V dropped 0 bases and J dropped 0 bases, with 4 bases sitting between them. The germline V gene has CDR1 SGHTA and CDR2 FQGNSA. The CDR3 totals 14 residues. The CDR3 DNA reads TGTGCCAGCAGCTTAGCTGCCAGCACAGATACGCAGTATTTT. Its translation is CASSLAASTDTQYF.

In this sample, this clonotype turned up a few times. The DNA for the CDR3 is TGCAGCGTGGGGTACGGGTTTGGAACAGATACGCAGTATTTT. Translating it yields CSVGYGFGTDTQYF. The chain recombines TRBV29-1 with TRBJ2-3; no clear D. The CDR3 runs to 14 residues. The V gene lost 6 bases and the J gene lost 3 bases, with 16 bases spanning the gap. The germline V gene has CDR1 SQVTM and CDR2 ANQGSEA.

This clonotype was counted at least ten times. The V and J genes are TRBV2 and TRBJ1-1; 8 bases align to TRBD1. J was trimmed by 6 bases and V by 4 bases; bases with no gene match: 4. CDR1 SNHLY and CDR2 FYNNEI come from the germline V gene. The CDR3 loop spans 13 amino acids. The CDR3: CASSGGQGSEAFF. In DNA form, the CDR3 reads TGTGCCAGCAGTGGAGGACAGGGCTCTGAAGCTTTCTTT.

This clonotype was recorded at least ten times. The chain links TRBV2 to TRBJ2-4; 7 bases map to TRBD1. Looked up from germline, CDR1 is SNHLY and CDR2 is FYNNEI. Germline trimming cut 4 bases from V and 8 bases from J; bases unmatched to any gene: 5. This CDR3 has 13 residues. The CDR3 region is CASSVTGRDIQYF. The DNA of the CDR3 is TGTGCCAGCAGTGTGACAGGGCGGGACATTCAGTACTTC.

This clonotype came up many times. The chain links TRBV20-1 to TRBJ1-6; TRBD1 is a possible D gene (6 bases). CDR1 is DFQATT, CDR2 SNEGSKA, per germline (reference sequence). The CDR3 runs to 15 residues. Trimming shortened V by 3 bases and J by 6 bases, and 15 bases separated the two germline ends. The CDR3 spells CSASLQQGVNSPLHF. CDR3 sequence (DNA): TGCAGTGCTAGTCTCCAACAGGGCGTTAATTCACCCCTCCACTTT.

J is TRBJ2-7 and V is TRBV5-1; D is possibly TRBD2 (6 bases). The CDR3 contains 15 residues. V was shortened by 3 bases and J by 9 bases, with 22 bases between the two germline ends. Germline loops: CDR1 SGHRS, CDR2 YFSETQ. In DNA form, the CDR3 reads TGCGCCAGCAGCTCGGGAGCCGGGAAAGAAGAGGGGCAGTACTTC. Translating gives CASSSGAGKEEGQYF.

This clonotype was counted at least ten times. The genes are TRBV7-9 and TRBJ2-3; a possible D gene is TRBD1 (6 bases). Trimming shortened V by 5 bases and J by 4 bases, and 16 bases separated the two germline ends. The germline V gene has CDR1 SEHNR and CDR2 FQNEAQ (reference sequence). The CDR3 covers 15 residues. The CDR3 region has the DNA TGTGCCAGCAGCGCTCCAGGGGTCATCGCAGATACGCAGTATTTT. Translation gives CASSAPGVIADTQYF. Using reference TRBV7-9 and TRBJ2-3 for the parts outside the CDR3, the full variable domain is DTGVSQNPRHKITKRGQNVTFRCDPISEHNRLYWYRQTLGQGPEFLTYFQNEAQLEKSRLLSDRFSAERPKGSFSTLEIQRTEQGDSAMYLCASSAPGVIADTQYFGPGTRLTVL.

The chain employs TRBV6-2 or TRBV6-3 and TRBJ2-1, with D perhaps assigned TRBD1 or TRBD2 (5 bases each). CDR3 length: 12 residues. V was trimmed by 8 bases and J by 6 bases, leaving 11 bases between them. Germline V gene sequence: CDR1 MNHEY, CDR2 SVGEGT. As DNA, the CDR3 is TGTGCCAGCCGGGGCGGCTGCAATGAGCAGTTCTTC. Its protein is CASRGGCNEQFF.

This clonotype was recorded many times. The gene calls are TRBV30 and TRBJ2-6; unclear D gene. The CDR3 has 14 amino acids. In germline, CDR1 is GTSNPN, CDR2 SVGIG (reference sequence). Trimming removed 0 bases from V and 4 bases from J, with 7 bases in between. The CDR3 DNA is TGTGCCTGGAGTGTTACAAGGGGGGCCAACGTCCTGACTTTC. Translation gives CAWSVTRGANVLTF.